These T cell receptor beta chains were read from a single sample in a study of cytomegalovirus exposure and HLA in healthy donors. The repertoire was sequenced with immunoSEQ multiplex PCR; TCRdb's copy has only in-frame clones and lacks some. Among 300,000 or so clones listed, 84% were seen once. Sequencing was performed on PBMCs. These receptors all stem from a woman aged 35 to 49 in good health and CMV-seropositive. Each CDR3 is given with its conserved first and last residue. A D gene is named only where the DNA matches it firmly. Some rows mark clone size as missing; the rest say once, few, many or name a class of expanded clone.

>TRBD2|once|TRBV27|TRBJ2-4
CASRRTSGNSQYF
TGTGCCAGCAGGAGGACTAGCGGAAACAGTCAGTACTTC
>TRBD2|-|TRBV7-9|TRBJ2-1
CASSQGTSGPYNEQFF
TGTGCCAGCAGCCAAGGGACTAGCGGGCCCTACAATGAGCAGTTCTTC
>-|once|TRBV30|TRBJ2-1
CAWSGQTNEQFF
TGTGCCTGGAGTGGACAGACTAATGAGCAGTTCTTC
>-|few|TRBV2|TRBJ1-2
CASSDPGAATNYGYTF
TGTGCCAGCAGTGATCCAGGGGCTGCGACTAACTATGGCTACACCTTC
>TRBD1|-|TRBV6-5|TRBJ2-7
CASSYGGQVTYEQYF
TGTGCCAGCAGTTACGGAGGACAGGTGACCTACGAGCAGTACTTC
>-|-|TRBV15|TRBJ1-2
CATSRDGEDNYGYTF
TGTGCCACCAGCAGAGATGGGGAGGACAACTATGGCTACACCTTC
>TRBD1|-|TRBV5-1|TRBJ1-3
CASSDGQGLTVSGNTIYF
TGCGCCAGCAGCGACGGACAGGGTTTAACCGTCTCTGGAAACACCATATATTTT
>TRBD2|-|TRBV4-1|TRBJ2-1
CASSQEGLAGAISYNEQFF
TGCGCCAGCAGCCAAGAAGGACTAGCGGGAGCTATCTCCTACAATGAGCAGTTCTTC
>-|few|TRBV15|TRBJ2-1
CATSMDGTYNEQFF
TGTGCCACCAGCATGGACGGGACCTACAATGAGCAGTTCTTC
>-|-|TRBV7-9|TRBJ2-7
CASSLGQRYEQYF
TGTGCCAGCAGCTTAGGACAGCGCTACGAGCAGTACTTC
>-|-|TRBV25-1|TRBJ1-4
CASTQTSTNEKLFF
TGTGCCAGCACACAGACCTCAACTAATGAAAAACTGTTTTTT
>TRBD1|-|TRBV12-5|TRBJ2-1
CASGSSGTGGYNEQFF
TGTGCTAGTGGTTCCTCCGGGACAGGGGGCTACAATGAGCAGTTCTTC
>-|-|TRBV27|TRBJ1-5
CASSLEYNQPQHF
TGTGCCAGCAGTTTAGAGTACAATCAGCCCCAGCATTTT
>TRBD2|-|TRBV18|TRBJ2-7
CASPPFAAGAGPYEQYF
TGTGCCAGCCCACCATTCGCCGCGGGAGCGGGGCCCTACGAGCAGTACTTC
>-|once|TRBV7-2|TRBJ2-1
CASSPLALSYNEQFF
TGTGCCAGCAGCCCCCTAGCGTTATCCTACAATGAGCAGTTCTTC